These T cell receptor beta chains were read from a single sample in a study of T cell responses to AZD1222 COVID-19 vaccine. The table came from immunoSEQ multiplex PCR; TCRdb's copy has only in-frame clones and leaves some out. The sample records approximately 120,000 clones, roughly 90% being singletons. The source was peripheral blood, collected on day 0 of AZD1222 vaccination. Source of these receptors: an adult in good health. Both conserved end residues are part of each CDR3. D genes are given only for firm matches. Part of the rows lack a size; the others show once, few, many or a class for expanded clones.

J: TRBJ1-2; size: -; D: -; V: TRBV29-1; CDR3: CSVEGGRVYGYTF; DNA: TGCAGCGTTGAAGGGGGCAGAGTCTATGGCTACACCTTC
J: TRBJ2-1; size: -; D: TRBD2; V: TRBV7-9; CDR3: CALPSRTSGLYNEQFF; DNA: TGTGCCCTCCCCTCGCGGACTAGCGGGCTTTACAATGAGCAGTTCTTC
J: TRBJ1-2; size: -; D: -; V: TRBV5-4; CDR3: CASSSQDGWLGGYTF; DNA: TGTGCCAGCAGCTCGCAGGACGGGTGGCTGGGTGGCTACACCTTC
J: TRBJ2-1; size: -; D: -; V: TRBV5-4; CDR3: CAGRLSASLNSYNEQFF; DNA: TGTGCCGGCAGGCTTTCAGCTAGCTTAAACTCCTACAATGAGCAGTTCTTC
J: TRBJ2-1; size: -; D: TRBD2; V: TRBV27; CDR3: CATASRLAGNNEQFF; DNA: TGTGCCACTGCGAGTAGACTAGCGGGAAACAATGAGCAGTTCTTC
J: TRBJ1-5; size: -; D: -; V: TRBV30; CDR3: CAWSPGLLNQPQHF; DNA: TGTGCCTGGAGCCCGGGATTGCTAAATCAGCCCCAGCATTTT
J: TRBJ2-1; size: once; D: -; V: TRBV24-1; CDR3: CATSFAGNEQFF; DNA: TGTGCCACCAGTTTCGCGGGAAATGAGCAGTTCTTC
J: TRBJ1-2; size: -; D: TRBD1; V: TRBV5-5; CDR3: CASSPTGTARAYGYTF; DNA: TGTGCCAGCAGCCCGACCGGGACAGCCCGAGCATATGGCTACACCTTC
J: TRBJ1-4; size: few; D: TRBD1; V: TRBV4-2; CDR3: CASSQREGGTGTEKLFF; DNA: TGTGCCAGCAGCCAAAGAGAGGGAGGGACAGGGACTGAAAAACTGTTTTTT
J: TRBJ1-5; size: -; D: TRBD1; V: TRBV28; CDR3: CASSLRTGGGNQPQHF; DNA: TGTGCCAGCAGTTTACGAACAGGGGGCGGCAATCAGCCCCAGCATTTT
J: TRBJ1-5; size: -; D: -; V: TRBV5-1; CDR3: CASSLDQGIDQPQHF; DNA: TGCGCCAGCAGCTTGGACCAGGGAATCGATCAGCCCCAGCATTTT
J: TRBJ1-6; size: -; D: TRBD1; V: TRBV6-5; CDR3: CASSWDRDYNSPLHF; DNA: TGTGCCAGCAGTTGGGACAGGGACTATAATTCACCCCTCCACTTT
J: TRBJ1-1; size: -; D: -; V: TRBV28; CDR3: CASSLFRANTEAFF; DNA: TGTGCCAGCAGTTTATTTAGGGCGAACACTGAAGCTTTCTTT
J: TRBJ1-1; size: -; D: -; V: TRBV5-1; CDR3: CASSLSVAAEAFF; DNA: TGCGCCAGCAGCTTGTCGGTGGCGGCTGAAGCTTTCTTT
J: TRBJ2-1; size: -; D: -; V: TRBV29-1; CDR3: CSGKNLGLTEGEQFF; DNA: TGCAGCGGGAAAAATCTAGGACTGACCGAGGGAGAGCAGTTCTTC
J: TRBJ2-1; size: -; D: -; V: TRBV3-1/TRBV3-2; CDR3: CATNPTGISSYNEQFF; DNA: TGTGCCACCAATCCCACGGGCATCTCCTCCTACAATGAGCAGTTCTTC
J: TRBJ1-1; size: -; D: TRBD1; V: TRBV14; CDR3: CASSFLSGGTEAFF; DNA: TGTGCCAGCAGCTTCTTATCAGGGGGCACTGAAGCTTTCTTT
J: TRBJ2-3; size: -; D: -; V: TRBV5-1; CDR3: CASSLFRGETDTQYF; DNA: TGCGCCAGCAGCTTGTTTCGGGGAGAGACAGATACGCAGTATTTT
J: TRBJ2-3; size: once; D: -; V: TRBV19; CDR3: CASSPTGLLTDTQYF; DNA: TGTGCCAGTAGTCCGACAGGTTTACTCACAGATACGCAGTATTTT
J: TRBJ1-1; size: -; D: TRBD1; V: TRBV6-5; CDR3: CASGQGGTEAFF; DNA: TGTGCCAGTGGACAGGGAGGGACTGAAGCTTTCTTT
J: TRBJ2-7; size: -; D: -; V: TRBV6-5; CDR3: CASSRYGIFNEQYF; DNA: TGTGCCAGCAGCCGGTACGGCATCTTTAACGAGCAGTACTTC
J: TRBJ2-2; size: -; D: -; V: TRBV9; CDR3: CASSVSFSGIGTPNTGELFF; DNA: TGTGCCAGCAGCGTAAGCTTCTCGGGGATCGGGACCCCGAACACCGGGGAGCTGTTTTTT